What follows are 4 T cell receptor beta chains derived from one specimen sequenced in a study of cytomegalovirus exposure and HLA in healthy donors. The PCR employed 60 Vbeta primers together with 13 Jbeta primers. Method: immunoSEQ multiplex PCR; TCRdb's copy keeps in-frame clones and lacks some. The sample yields about 200,000 clones, 70% to 80% seen once. Sequencing used PBMCs. The receptors stem from a woman in her 30s in good health and CMV-seropositive.

This chain uses TRBV27 with TRBJ2-3, with D perhaps matching TRBD2 (5 bases). Looked up from germline, CDR1 is MNHEY and CDR2 is SMNVEV (reference sequence). V gave up 8 bases and J gave up 0 bases, with 15 bases separating them. This CDR3 spans 15 amino acids. DNA of the CDR3: TGTGCCAGCTCCAAACTAGTTTCAAGCACAGATACGCAGTATTTT. It translates to CASSKLVSSTDTQYF.

This clone was recorded once. V and J are TRBV7-9 and TRBJ1-1, with D possibly TRBD1 on 5 matching bases. Germline loops: CDR1 SEHNR, CDR2 FQNEAQ (reference sequence). The CDR3 spans 12 residues. Trimming removed 6 bases from V and 9 bases from J, with 14 bases in between. This chain's CDR3 is CASSSTVPQAFF. The CDR3 coding sequence is TGTGCCAGCAGTTCGACAGTACCCCAAGCTTTCTTT.

This chain uses TRBV28 with TRBJ2-7; no definite D call. V was cut by 3 bases and J by 0 bases, with 12 bases left in between. CDR3 size: 15 residues. CDR1 MDHEN and CDR2 SYDVKM come from the germline V gene. The CDR3 DNA follows: TGTGCCAGCAGTTTTAGAGTTTCCCCCTCCTACGAGCAGTACTTC. Its protein product is CASSFRVSPSYEQYF.

This rearrangement joins TRBV18 to TRBJ1-2; 9 nucleotides align to TRBD1. The CDR3 runs to 14 residues. The trim removed 6 bases at V and 6 bases at J, leaving 8 bases unmatched. Looked up from germline, CDR1 is KGHSH and CDR2 is LQKENI. The CDR3 loop is CASSQEDRGNGYTF. The CDR3 DNA is TGTGCCAGCTCTCAAGAGGACAGGGGTAATGGCTACACCTTC.